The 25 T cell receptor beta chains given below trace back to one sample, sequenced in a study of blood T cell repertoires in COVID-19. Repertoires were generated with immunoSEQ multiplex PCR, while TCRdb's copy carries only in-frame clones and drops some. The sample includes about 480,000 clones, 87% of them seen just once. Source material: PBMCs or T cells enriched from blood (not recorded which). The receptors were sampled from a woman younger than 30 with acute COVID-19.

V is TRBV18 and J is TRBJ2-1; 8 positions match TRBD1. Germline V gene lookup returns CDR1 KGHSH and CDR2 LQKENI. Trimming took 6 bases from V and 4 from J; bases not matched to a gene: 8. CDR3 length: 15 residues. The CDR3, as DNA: TGTGCCAGCTCCGCCCGCCGGGACAGGTACAATGAGCAGTTCTTC. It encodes CASSARRDRYNEQFF.

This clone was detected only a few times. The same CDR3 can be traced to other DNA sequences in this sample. This CDR3 is CASSLGQNTEAFF. The CDR3 nucleotides read TGTGCCAGCAGCTTAGGGCAGAACACTGAAGCTTTCTTT. The chain couples TRBV11-3 to TRBJ1-1; D ambiguous. This CDR3 spans 13 amino acids. V was shortened by 1 base and J by 1 base, with 4 bases between the two germline ends. Germline CDR1 and CDR2: SGHNT and YENEEA.

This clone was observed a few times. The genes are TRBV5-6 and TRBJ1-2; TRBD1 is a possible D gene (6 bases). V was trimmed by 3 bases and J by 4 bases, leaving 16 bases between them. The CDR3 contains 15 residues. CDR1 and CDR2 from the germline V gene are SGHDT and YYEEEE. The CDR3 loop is CASSSIRGVGYGYTF. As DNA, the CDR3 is TGTGCCAGCAGCTCCATCAGGGGTGTCGGCTATGGCTACACCTTC.

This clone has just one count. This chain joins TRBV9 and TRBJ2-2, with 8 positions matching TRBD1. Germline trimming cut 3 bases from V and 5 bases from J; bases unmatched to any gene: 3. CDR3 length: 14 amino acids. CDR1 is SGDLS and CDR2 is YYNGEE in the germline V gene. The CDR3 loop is CASSARDRTGELFF. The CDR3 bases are TGTGCCAGCAGCGCGCGGGACAGGACCGGGGAGCTGTTTTTT.

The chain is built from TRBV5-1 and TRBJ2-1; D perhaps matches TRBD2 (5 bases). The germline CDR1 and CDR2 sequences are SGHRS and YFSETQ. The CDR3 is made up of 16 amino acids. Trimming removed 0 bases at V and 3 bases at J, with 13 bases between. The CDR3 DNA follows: TGCGCCAGCAGCTTGGAACGGGGTATGGTCTACAATGAGCAGTTCTTC. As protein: CASSLERGMVYNEQFF.

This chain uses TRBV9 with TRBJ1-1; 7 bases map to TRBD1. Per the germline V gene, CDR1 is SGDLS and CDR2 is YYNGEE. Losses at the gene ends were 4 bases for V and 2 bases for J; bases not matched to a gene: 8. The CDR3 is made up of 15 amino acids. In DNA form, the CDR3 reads TGTGCCAGCAGCCCATGGACAGGAGCCAACACTGAAGCTTTCTTT. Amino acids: CASSPWTGANTEAFF.

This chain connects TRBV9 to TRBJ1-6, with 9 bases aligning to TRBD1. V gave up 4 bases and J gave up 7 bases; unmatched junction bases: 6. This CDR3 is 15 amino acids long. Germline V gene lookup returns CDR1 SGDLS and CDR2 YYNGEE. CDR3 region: CASSPGQGPNSPLHF. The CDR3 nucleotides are TGTGCCAGCAGCCCGGGACAGGGACCCAATTCACCCCTCCACTTT.

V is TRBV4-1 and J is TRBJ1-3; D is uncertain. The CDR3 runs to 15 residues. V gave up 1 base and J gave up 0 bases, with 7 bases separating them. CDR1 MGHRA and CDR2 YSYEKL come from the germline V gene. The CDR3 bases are TGCGCCAGCAGCCAAGTTCCCAGCTCTGGAAACACCATATATTTT. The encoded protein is CASSQVPSSGNTIYF.

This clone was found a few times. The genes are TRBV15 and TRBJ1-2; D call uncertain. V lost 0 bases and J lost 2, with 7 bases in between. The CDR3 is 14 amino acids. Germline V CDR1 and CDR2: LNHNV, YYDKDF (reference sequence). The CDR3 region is CATSRDRENYGYTF. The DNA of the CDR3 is TGTGCCACCAGCAGAGATCGAGAGAACTATGGCTACACCTTC.

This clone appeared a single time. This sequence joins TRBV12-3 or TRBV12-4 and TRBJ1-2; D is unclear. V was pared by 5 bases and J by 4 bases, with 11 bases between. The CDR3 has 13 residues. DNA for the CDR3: TGTGCCAGCAGTCCGAGTCTTTCCTATGGCTACACCTTC. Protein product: CASSPSLSYGYTF.

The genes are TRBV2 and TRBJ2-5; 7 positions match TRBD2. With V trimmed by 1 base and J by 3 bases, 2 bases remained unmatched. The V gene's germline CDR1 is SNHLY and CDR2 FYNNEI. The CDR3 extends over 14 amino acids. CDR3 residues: CASSEGLAEETQYF. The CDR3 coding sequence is TGTGCCAGCAGTGAAGGCCTAGCGGAAGAGACCCAGTACTTC.

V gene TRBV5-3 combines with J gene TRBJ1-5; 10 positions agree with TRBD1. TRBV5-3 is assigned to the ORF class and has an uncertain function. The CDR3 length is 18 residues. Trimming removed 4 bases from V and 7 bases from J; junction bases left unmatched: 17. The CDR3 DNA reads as TGTGCCAGAAGCGCCCGGGACAGGGGTTTCCAGAACGGACAGCCCCAGCATTTT. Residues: CARSARDRGFQNGQPQHF.

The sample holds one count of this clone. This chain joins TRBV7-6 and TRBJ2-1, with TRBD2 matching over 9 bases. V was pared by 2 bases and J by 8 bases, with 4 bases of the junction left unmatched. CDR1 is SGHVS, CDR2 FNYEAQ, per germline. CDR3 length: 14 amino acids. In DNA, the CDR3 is TGTGCCAGCAGCTTATTAGCGGGAGTGGATGAGCAGTTCTTC. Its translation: CASSLLAGVDEQFF.

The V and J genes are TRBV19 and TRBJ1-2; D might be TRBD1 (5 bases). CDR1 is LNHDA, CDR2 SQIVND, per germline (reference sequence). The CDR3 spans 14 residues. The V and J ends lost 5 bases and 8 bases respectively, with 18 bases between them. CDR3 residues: CASSPLPGLRGYTF. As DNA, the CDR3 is TGTGCCAGTAGTCCATTACCAGGGCTCCGGGGCTACACCTTC.

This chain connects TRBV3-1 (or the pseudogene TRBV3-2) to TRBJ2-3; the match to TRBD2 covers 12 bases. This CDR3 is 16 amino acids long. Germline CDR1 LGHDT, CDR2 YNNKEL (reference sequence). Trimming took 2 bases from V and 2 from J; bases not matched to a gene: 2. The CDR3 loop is CASSQRTSGATDTQYF. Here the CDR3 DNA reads TGTGCCAGCAGCCAAAGGACTAGCGGGGCCACAGATACGCAGTATTTT.

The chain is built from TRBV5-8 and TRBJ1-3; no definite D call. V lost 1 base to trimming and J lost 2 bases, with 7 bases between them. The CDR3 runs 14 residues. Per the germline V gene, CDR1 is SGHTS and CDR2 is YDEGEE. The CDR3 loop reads CASSLTRTGNTIYF. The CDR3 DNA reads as TGTGCCAGCAGCTTGACGAGGACTGGAAACACCATATATTTT.

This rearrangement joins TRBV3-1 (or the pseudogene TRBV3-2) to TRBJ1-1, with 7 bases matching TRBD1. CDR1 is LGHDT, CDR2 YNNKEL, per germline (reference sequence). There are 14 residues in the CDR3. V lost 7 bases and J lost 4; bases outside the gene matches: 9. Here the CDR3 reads CASTFRGAGTEAFF. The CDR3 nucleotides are TGTGCCAGCACATTCAGGGGGGCGGGCACTGAAGCTTTCTTT.

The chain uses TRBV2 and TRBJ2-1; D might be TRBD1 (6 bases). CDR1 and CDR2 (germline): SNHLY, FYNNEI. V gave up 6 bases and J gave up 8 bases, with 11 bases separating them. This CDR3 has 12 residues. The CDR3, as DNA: TGTGCCAGCAGCGCGGACAGCTATGAGCAGTTCTTC. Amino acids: CASSADSYEQFF.

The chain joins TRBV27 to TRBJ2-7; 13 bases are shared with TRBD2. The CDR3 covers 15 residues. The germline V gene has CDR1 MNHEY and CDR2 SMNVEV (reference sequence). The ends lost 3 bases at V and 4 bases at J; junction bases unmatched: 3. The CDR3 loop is CASSFTSGRVYEQYF. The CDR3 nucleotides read TGTGCCAGCAGTTTCACTAGCGGGAGGGTATACGAGCAGTACTTC.

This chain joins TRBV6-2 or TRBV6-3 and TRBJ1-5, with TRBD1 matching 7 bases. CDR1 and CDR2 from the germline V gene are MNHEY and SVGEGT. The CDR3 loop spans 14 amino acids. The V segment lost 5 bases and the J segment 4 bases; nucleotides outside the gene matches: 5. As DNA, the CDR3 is TGTGCCAGCAGTATAGGACAGGAAAATCAGCCCCAGCATTTT. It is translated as CASSIGQENQPQHF.

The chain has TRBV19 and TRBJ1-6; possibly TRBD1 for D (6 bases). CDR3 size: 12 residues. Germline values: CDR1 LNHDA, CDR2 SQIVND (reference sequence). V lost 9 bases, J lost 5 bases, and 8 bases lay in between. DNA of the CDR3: TGTGCCAGCGGACAGCATAATTCACCCCTCCACTTT. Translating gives CASGQHNSPLHF. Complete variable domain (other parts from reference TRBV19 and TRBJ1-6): DGGITQSPKYLFRKEGQNVTLSCEQNLNHDAMYWYRQDPGQGLRLIYYSQIVNDFQKGDIAEGYSVSREKKESFPLTVTSAQKNPTAFYLCASGQHNSPLHFGNGTRLTVT.

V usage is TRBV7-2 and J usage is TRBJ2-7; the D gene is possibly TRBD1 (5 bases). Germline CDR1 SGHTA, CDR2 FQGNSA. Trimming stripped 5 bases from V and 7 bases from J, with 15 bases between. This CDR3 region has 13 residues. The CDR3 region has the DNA TGTGCCAGCAGCCGGACAATCGTCGGGGAGCAGTACTTC. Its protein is CASSRTIVGEQYF. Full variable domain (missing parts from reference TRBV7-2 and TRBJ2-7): GAGVSQSPSNKVTEKGKDVELRCDPISGHTALYWYRQSLGQGLEFLIYFQGNSAPDKSGLPSDRFSAERTGGSVSTLTIQRTQQEDSAVYLCASSRTIVGEQYFGPGTRLTVT.

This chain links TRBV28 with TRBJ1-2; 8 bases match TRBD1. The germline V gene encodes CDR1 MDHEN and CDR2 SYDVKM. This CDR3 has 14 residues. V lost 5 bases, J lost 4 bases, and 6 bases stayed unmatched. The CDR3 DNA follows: TGTGCCAGCAGTACCGGACAGGGAGGCTATGGCTACACCTTC. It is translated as CASSTGQGGYGYTF.

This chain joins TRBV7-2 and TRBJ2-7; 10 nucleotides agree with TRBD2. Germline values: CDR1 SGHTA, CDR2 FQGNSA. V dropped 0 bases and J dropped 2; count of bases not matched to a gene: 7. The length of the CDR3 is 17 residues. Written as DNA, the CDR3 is TGTGCCAGCAGCTTAGCGCCTAGCGGGAGCGGCGCCTACGAGCAGTACTTC. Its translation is CASSLAPSGSGAYEQYF.

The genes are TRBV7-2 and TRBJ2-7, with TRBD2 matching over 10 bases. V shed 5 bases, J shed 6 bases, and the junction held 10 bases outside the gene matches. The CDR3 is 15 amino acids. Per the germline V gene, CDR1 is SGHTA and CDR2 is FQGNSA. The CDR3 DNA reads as TGTGCCAGCAGCCCGTTAGCGGGAGGTGTCTCCGAGCAGTACTTC. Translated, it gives CASSPLAGGVSEQYF. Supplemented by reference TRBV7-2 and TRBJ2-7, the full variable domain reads GAGVSQSPSNKVTEKGKDVELRCDPISGHTALYWYRQSLGQGLEFLIYFQGNSAPDKSGLPSDRFSAERTGGSVSTLTIQRTQQEDSAVYLCASSPLAGGVSEQYFGPGTRLTVT.